The 8 T cell receptor beta chains given below trace back to one sample, sequenced in a study of T cells in women clearing cervical HPV infection. This table comes from immunoSEQ multiplex PCR, and its TCRdb copy is limited to in-frame clones, with some not included. The listing contains under 40,000 clones. The sample taken for sequencing was blood buffy coat. Every receptor here comes from a woman between 18 and 70 years old with a cervical HPV16 infection that either progressed to CIN3+ or cleared (not recorded which).

Concerning this clone: Read data end 3 residues before the CDR3 end; the end is taken from the germline J gene. The chain employs TRBV20-1 and TRBJ2-1, with TRBD2 matching over 13 bases. CDR1 is DFQATT and CDR2 is SNEGSKA in the germline V gene (reference sequence). The CDR3 is 15 amino acids. Trimming took 5 bases from V and 7 from J; bases not matched to a gene: 8. The CDR3: CSAPERTSGRNEQFF. The covered CDR3 bases are TGCAGTGCTCCGGAAAGGACTAGCGGGAGAAATGAG.

In the case of this clone: The CDR3 extends 3 residues past the end of the read, so its final part is completed from the germline J gene. The chain has TRBV6-2 or TRBV6-3 and TRBJ2-7; TRBD1 agrees at 7 bases. The CDR3 sequence is 17 residues long. V lost 6 bases, J lost 3 bases, and 17 bases stayed unmatched. Germline CDR1 reads MNHEY; CDR2 reads SVGEGT. CDR3 sequence: CASSRYTQTGPIYEQYF. Incomplete CDR3 DNA: TGTGCCAGCAGCCGCTACACCCAGACAGGGCCTATCTACGAG.

Notes on this clone: The read finishes 3 residues shy of the CDR3 end, and the germline J gene is used to complete it. The gene calls are TRBV5-1 and TRBJ1-1; the match to TRBD1 covers 8 bases. The V segment lost 4 bases and the J segment 1 base; nucleotides outside the gene matches: 9. There are 16 residues in the CDR3. Germline V gene lookup returns CDR1 SGHRS and CDR2 YFSETQ. The CDR3 bases that were read are TGCGCCAGCAGCCAAGGACAGGGATGGCGGAACACTGAA. Amino acid sequence: CASSQGQGWRNTE. The complete CDR3 sequence is CASSQGQGWRNTEAFF.

With respect to this clone: The read halts 3 residues ahead of the CDR3 end, with the missing end drawn from the germline J gene. The J gene is TRBJ2-3, the V gene TRBV29-1, with 8 nucleotides matching TRBD1. The V and J ends lost 6 bases and 2 bases, in that order; junction bases with no gene match: 13. The V gene's germline CDR1 is SQVTM and CDR2 ANQGSEA. This CDR3 has 16 amino acids. CDR3 bases read: TGCAGCGTCGAGACAGGGGCCCAACCAAACACAGATACG. It yields the protein CSVETGAQPNTDT. The entire CDR3 protein reads CSVETGAQPNTDTQYF.

Note on this clone: The read ends 3 residues early relative to the CDR3; the germline J gene fills the gap. This rearrangement joins TRBV5-1 to TRBJ2-5, with D possibly being TRBD1 (6 bases). The CDR3 loop spans 13 amino acids. Per the germline V gene, CDR1 is SGHRS and CDR2 is YFSETQ. V was cut by 4 bases and J by 2 bases, with 9 bases left in between. CDR3 in amino acids: CASSQGTQETQYF. The DNA read from the CDR3 is TGCGCCAGCAGCCAGGGGACACAAGAGACC.

A word on this clone: The read finishes 3 residues shy of the CDR3 end, and the germline J gene is used to complete it. V gene TRBV20-1 combines with J gene TRBJ2-7; D is possibly TRBD2 (6 bases). Trimming took 3 bases from V and 3 from J, leaving 18 bases between them. CDR1 and CDR2 from the germline V gene are DFQATT and SNEGSKA (reference sequence). This CDR3 has 15 residues. The covered CDR3 bases are TGCAGTGCTAGTACCCTGGGCAGGGACTTCTACGAG. Protein product: CSASTLGRDFYE. In full, the CDR3 reads CSASTLGRDFYEQYF.

In regard to this clone: The CDR3 extends 3 residues past the end of the read, so its final part is completed from the germline J gene. The J gene is TRBJ1-1, the V gene TRBV6-2 or TRBV6-3, with TRBD1 identical over 7 bases. The CDR3 is 12 residues long. The germline CDR1 and CDR2 sequences are MNHEY and SVGEGT. The CDR3 bases that were read are TGTGCCAGGACCGGGACAGAAATTTTA. This encodes CARTGTEIL. The whole CDR3 sequence is CARTGTEILAFF.

As to this clone: The read ends 3 residues before the CDR3 terminus; that terminus is restored from the germline J gene. This chain joins TRBV7-2 and TRBJ2-3; D is uncertain. CDR1 is SGHTA and CDR2 is FQGNSA in the germline V gene. The CDR3 is 15 amino acids. The DNA read from the CDR3 is TGTGCCAGCAGCCCCATTGTACTATCCAAAGAGACG. Translated, it gives CASSPIVLSKET. The whole CDR3 reads CASSPIVLSKETQYF.